The present TCR beta chain was sequenced within a study of cytomegalovirus exposure and HLA in healthy donors. As concerns this clone: Its antigen remains unknown.

The germline V and J ends were trimmed by 3 bases and 0 bases, with 15 bases remaining between them. CDR3 length: 16 amino acids. Per germline, CDR1 KGHSH and CDR2 LQKENI. The study ran its PCR with 60 Vbeta and 13 Jbeta primers. Assay: immunoSEQ multiplex PCR; the TCRdb copy retains only in-frame clones and omits some. The sample holds more than 100,000 clones, roughly 80% seen once. Whole-study results and caveats: A later analysis found TCR association rates differed by HLA locus, highest for DRB1 and lowest for HLA-C. TCR beta V segments were, for the most part, productive about 87% or about 30% of the time in an earlier analysis. The only immune exposure information that was available was CMV serostatus.

V and J are TRBV18 and TRBJ2-7, with a possible D match to TRBD1 (5 bases). Sequencing was carried out using PBMCs. The TCR comes from a female donor in good health and CMV-seropositive. CDR3 nucleotide sequence: TGTGCCAGCTCACCCCAGACAGCCGCTTTCTCCTACGAGCAGTACTTC. Its protein is CASSPQTAAFSYEQYF.